This TCR beta chain comes out of a study of CD8 T cells in ankylosing spondylitis. Study results and caveats: In synovial fluid and blood from reactive arthritis, some motif variants were previously reported. The study looked at matched synovial fluid samples from ankylosing spondylitis patients. Disease-linked clones were reported to be significantly enriched there. Researchers report that disease-linked clones proved CD8+ and relatively rare in peripheral blood.

This CDR3 has 16 amino acids. The V gene's germline CDR1 is MDHEN and CDR2 SYDVKM. The V and J ends lost 4 bases and 0 bases respectively, with 10 bases between them. In this sample, this clonotype turned up many times. Its cognate antigen is unknown. Making use of molecular barcodes, quantitative 5'-RACE generated TCR beta libraries. TCRdb ran MiXCR on the 5' RACE reads and lists one entry per CDR3 protein. This table has 150,000 to 200,000 distinct CDR3 sequences, 10% to 15% appearing once. The sequenced material came from blood, either unsorted or a sorted T cell fraction (not recorded which). The chain combines TRBV28 with TRBJ1-6; tentatively, D is TRBD1 (5 bases). The TCR originated in a female donor with ankylosing spondylitis or in good health (not recorded which). DNA of the CDR3: TGTGCCAGCAGTTGGGACGGGAGCTCCTATAATTCACCCCTCCACTTT. Translated: CASSWDGSSYNSPLHF. Variable domain in full (rest from reference TRBV28 and TRBJ1-6): DVKVTQSSRYLVKRTGEKVFLECVQDMDHENMFWYRQDPGLGLRLIYFSYDVKMKEKGDIPEGYSVSREKKERFSLILESASTNQTSMYLCASSWDGSSYNSPLHFGNGTRLTVT.